This T cell receptor (beta chain) appears in the sequencing data of a study of PD-1 blockade in mismatch repair-deficient tumors. Notes on this clone: What it binds is not known. Germline and junction disagree at one end, which may indicate a read error.

Points from the study as a whole: Tumor-resident clones, often undetectable pretreatment in blood, expanded then contracted after pembrolizumab.

The method was immunoSEQ multiplex PCR; TCRdb's version includes in-frame clones alone and lacks a portion of them. The sample has about 51,000 clones, roughly 80% seen once. CDR1 and CDR2 from the germline V gene are SGHNT and YYREEE (reference sequence). CDR3 length: 13 residues. Sequencing used peripheral blood, obtained less than 21 weeks after starting pembrolizumab. This receptor was identified in an adult with mismatch repair-deficient cancer. This chain links TRBV5-4 with TRBJ2-7, with D tentatively TRBD1 or TRBD2 (5 bases each). This CDR3 reads CASSPGTPYEQYF. CDR3 DNA: TGCGCCAGCAGCCCCGGGACCCCCTACGAGCAGTACTTC.